The clone carrying this T cell receptor beta chain is judged medium-sized. The antigen is not known. Combined were second doses at about 4 or about 12 weeks. This record comes from a study of T cell responses to AZD1222 COVID-19 vaccine. General observations from the study: Unmutated variant regions are reportedly targeted by nearly half of spike-specific TCRs. Among the donors, most were white British and more were female, and clonal diversity was possibly underestimated.

TCRdb's table, derived via immunoSEQ multiplex PCR, lists solely in-frame clones and lacks some. The data hold about 86,000 clones, with 85% to 90% observed a single time. The V end was cut by 0 bases, the J end by 6 bases, with 15 bases between. Germline lookup yields CDR1 SGHAT and CDR2 FQNNGV. CDR3 size: 16 residues. This chain connects TRBV11-2 to TRBJ2-1; D may be TRBD2 (6 bases). This receptor was obtained from an adult who received the AZD1222 COVID-19 vaccine. This specimen was peripheral blood, taken 28 days after the second AZD1222 dose. The CDR3 here is CASSLDPRDSLNEQFF. CDR3 coding DNA: TGTGCCAGCAGCTTAGACCCCCGGGACTCCCTCAATGAGCAGTTCTTC.